This T cell receptor (beta chain) was obtained from a study of shared clonotypes between healthy human individuals. The run depth of the assay was deep. The repertoire was sequenced with immunoSEQ multiplex PCR; TCRdb's copy has only in-frame clones and lacks some. The table has approximately 460,000 clones, 70% to 80% seen once; the top ten hold 9.5% to 15%. CDR1 and CDR2 from the germline V gene are LNHDA and SQIVND (reference sequence). J lost 4 bases, V lost 6 bases, and 3 bases had no gene match. This CDR3 region has 15 residues. The donors, healthy adults who were HIV-negative, had experienced no recent acute infections or vaccinations. As regards this clone: Its antigen is not identified.

Study-level results: The represented genetic and exposure-history diversity was limited by the small number of donors.

The sequenced sample was PBMCs. This chain uses TRBV19 with TRBJ2-3; 14 nucleotides line up with TRBD2. The receptor's source is a woman aged 40 to 55 in good health. Some clones in this sample may be carry-over from other donors' samples. In nucleotides, the CDR3 is TGTGCCAGTAGCTCGACTAGCGGGAGGGCAGATACGCAGTATTTT. Amino acids: CASSSTSGRADTQYF.